What follows describes a single T cell receptor (beta chain). The antigen remains undetermined. Germline assignment: CDR1 MDHEN and CDR2 SYDVKM. This CDR3 spans 14 amino acids. Trimming shortened V by 3 bases and J by 1 base, and 8 bases separated the two germline ends. TCRdb's copy holds only in-frame clones and misses some; the assay was immunoSEQ multiplex PCR. Of 2 million or so clones listed, approximately 94% are singletons. This record comes from a study of shared clonotypes between healthy human individuals. Turning to the study itself: Donors were two women and a few men aged 18 to 49. Findings and caveats of the study: Among donors, sharing of clonotypes was expected to be affected by sequencing depth. Unshared clonotypes carried lower generation probabilities than those common to all four donors. Memory subsets had estimated richness that was generally smaller than that of naive subsets.

Naivety among CD8 cells was defined by CD45RO negativity and positive CCR7 selection, thereby excluding terminally differentiated effector memory CD45RA+ cells. The source is a man aged 18 to 30 in good health. Input material: naive CD8+ T cells sorted from blood. V usage is TRBV28 and J usage is TRBJ2-3; D remains unclear. The CDR3 sequence: CASSFRLRTDTQYF. The CDR3 coding sequence is TGTGCCAGCAGTTTTCGGCTTCGCACAGATACGCAGTATTTT. Full variable domain (remainder filled in from reference TRBV28 and TRBJ2-3): DVKVTQSSRYLVKRTGEKVFLECVQDMDHENMFWYRQDPGLGLRLIYFSYDVKMKEKGDIPEGYSVSREKKERFSLILESASTNQTSMYLCASSFRLRTDTQYFGPGTRLTVL.